The 2 T cell receptor beta chains below come from one sample, sequenced in a study of molecular identifiers for immune sequencing clone quantification (dated by TCRdb to the late 2010s). The library was prepared using PCR. The reads were generated on a NextSeq 500. The public reads were run again by TCRdb, first through fastp at Q25 and then through MiXCR, and only productive beta chains were kept. One record per CDR3 amino acid sequence lists the most common genes and DNA. The sample profile shows some 680,000 distinct CDR3 sequences; about 25% of them were found once. Approximately 0.75% of the sample goes to the ten largest clones. Material for sequencing was naive CD8+ T cells from blood, with Jurkat cell RNA spiked in. The cell subset or site label here, explained by the study, means: FACS-sorted CD8+CD4-CCR7+CD45RA+ naive T cells. The receptors come from a human donor in good health. Some libraries in this study had Jurkat cell RNA spiked in.

DNA for the CDR3: TGTGCCAGCAGTTTCGACAGGTGGGCAGATACGCAGTATTTT. Its protein is CASSFDRWADTQYF. This chain joins TRBV6-2 or TRBV6-3 and TRBJ2-3; D is perhaps TRBD1 (6 bases). CDR3 length: 14 amino acids. Looked up from germline, CDR1 is MNHEY and CDR2 is SVGEGT. Trimming removed 4 bases from V and 4 bases from J, with 12 bases in between.

This clonotype came up many times. This chain connects TRBV20-1 to TRBJ2-7, with a weak D call TRBD1 (6 bases). The length of the CDR3 is 14 residues. Germline V gene lookup returns CDR1 DFQATT and CDR2 SNEGSKA (reference sequence). V was clipped by 6 bases and J by 3 bases, with 18 bases between them. The CDR3 DNA follows: TGCAGTGCCCAGCCCCGGGACACAGTCTACGAGCAGTACTTC. Translation: CSAQPRDTVYEQYF.